This TCR beta chain came from a study of T-cell reconstitution after alpha-beta-depleted transplantation in children. Study-wide results and limits: Two months or so post-transplant, alpha-beta T cells reportedly derived from several hundred expanded graft clones.

Preparation of the TCRbeta library used unique molecular identifiers. TCRdb redid the calling of the PCR reads with MiXCR, one entry per CDR3 protein. The repertoire has more than 200,000 distinct CDR3 sequences, under 30% of them found once; the top ten carry over 2.5%. Between the trimmed V and J ends, which lost 5 bases and 6 bases, there was a span of 11 bases. The CDR3 consists of 13 residues. Per the germline V gene, CDR1 is SGHVT and CDR2 is SQSDAQ. Concerning this clonotype itself: Its antigen is currently unknown.

The J gene is TRBJ1-3, the V gene TRBV7-4; D call uncertain. This TCR was recovered from a girl aged 2-10 years with Fanconi anemia, due to receive a stem cell transplant. The input for sequencing was PBMCs, taken before TCRalphabeta/CD19-depleted stem cell transplant. The CDR3 region is CASSERHKNTIYF. Here the CDR3 DNA reads TGTGCCAGCAGCGAACGACACAAAAACACCATATATTTT.